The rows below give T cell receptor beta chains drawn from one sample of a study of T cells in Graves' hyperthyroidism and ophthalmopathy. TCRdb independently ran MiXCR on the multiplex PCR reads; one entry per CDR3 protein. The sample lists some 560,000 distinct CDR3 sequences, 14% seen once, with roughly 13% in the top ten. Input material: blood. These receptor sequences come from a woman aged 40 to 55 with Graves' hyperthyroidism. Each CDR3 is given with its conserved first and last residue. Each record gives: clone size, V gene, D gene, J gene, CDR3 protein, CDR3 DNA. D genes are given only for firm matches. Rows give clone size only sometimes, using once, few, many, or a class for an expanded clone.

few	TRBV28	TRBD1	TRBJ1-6	CASRSGTVNSPLHF	TGTGCCAGCAGATCCGGGACAGTCAATTCACCCCTCCACTTT
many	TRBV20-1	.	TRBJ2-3	CSPGTGTDTQYF	TGCAGTCCCGGTACGGGAACAGATACGCAGTATTTT
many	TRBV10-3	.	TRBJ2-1	CAISAQSSGGYNEQFF	TGTGCCATCAGTGCCCAGAGTAGCGGAGGCTACAATGAGCAGTTCTTC
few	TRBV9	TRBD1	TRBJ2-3	CASSARPRTGQADTQYF	TGTGCCAGCAGCGCCAGACCGAGGACAGGGCAGGCAGATACGCAGTATTTT
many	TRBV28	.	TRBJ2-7	CASSFTTPSYEQYF	TGTGCCAGCAGTTTCACAACCCCCTCCTACGAGCAGTACTTC
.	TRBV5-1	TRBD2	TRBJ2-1	CASSLFGDYYNEQFF	TGCGCCAGCAGCTTGTTCGGGGACTACTACAATGAGCAGTTCTTC
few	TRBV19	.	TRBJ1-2	CASSIKRGPDYGYTF	TGTGCCAGTAGTATAAAAAGGGGTCCAGACTATGGCTACACCTTC
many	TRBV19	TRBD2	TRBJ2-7	CASTIAGGPYEQYF	TGTGCCAGTACCATAGCGGGAGGCCCCTACGAGCAGTACTTC
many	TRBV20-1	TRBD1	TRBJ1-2	CSAWTGGGNYGYTF	TGCAGTGCGTGGACAGGGGGCGGGAACTATGGCTACACCTTC
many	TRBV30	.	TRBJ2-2	CAWSVGYRSGELFF	TGTGCCTGGAGTGTGGGTTATCGGAGTGGGGAGCTGTTTTTT
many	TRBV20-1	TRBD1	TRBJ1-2	CSAERPDRFAYGYTF	TGCAGTGCCGAACGCCCGGACAGGTTCGCCTATGGCTACACCTTC
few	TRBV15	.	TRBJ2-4	CATSGGAELAKNIQYF	TGTGCCACCAGCGGGGGGGCCGAGCTAGCCAAAAACATTCAGTACTTC
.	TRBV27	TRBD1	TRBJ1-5	CASSWQGASNQPQHF	TGTGCCAGCAGTTGGCAGGGGGCTAGCAATCAGCCCCAGCATTTT
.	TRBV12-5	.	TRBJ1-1	CASGIQGNTEAFF	TGTGCTAGTGGCATTCAGGGGAACACTGAAGCTTTCTTT
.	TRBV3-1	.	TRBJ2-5	CASSQELGSRGETQYF	TGTGCCAGCAGCCAAGAGCTGGGTTCGAGAGGGGAGACCCAGTACTTC
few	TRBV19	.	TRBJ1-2	CASSTHLSNYGYTF	TGTGCCAGTAGTACCCACCTTTCAAACTATGGCTACACCTTC
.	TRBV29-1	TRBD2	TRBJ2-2	CSGYSGGLGGELFF	TGCAGCGGTTATAGCGGGGGCCTCGGCGGGGAGCTGTTTTTT
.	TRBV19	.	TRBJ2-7	CASSTGTPYEQYF	TGTGCCAGTAGTACCGGGACCCCTTACGAGCAGTACTTC
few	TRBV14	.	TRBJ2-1	CASSQGYEFFSYNEQFF	TGTGCCAGCAGCCAAGGGTATGAGTTCTTCTCCTACAATGAGCAGTTCTTC
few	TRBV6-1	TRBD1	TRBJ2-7	CASQKEQGTVYEQYF	TGTGCCAGCCAGAAGGAACAGGGGACAGTCTACGAGCAGTACTTC
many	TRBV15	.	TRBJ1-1	CATSRDLGGSEAFF	TGTGCCACCAGCAGAGATCTCGGGGGAAGTGAAGCTTTCTTT
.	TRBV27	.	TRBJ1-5	CASSAPPPQHF	TGTGCCAGCAGTGCACCACCCCCCCAGCATTTT
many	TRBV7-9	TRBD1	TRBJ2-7	CASSQQGTGKSYEQYF	TGTGCCAGCAGTCAACAAGGGACAGGGAAATCCTACGAGCAGTACTTC
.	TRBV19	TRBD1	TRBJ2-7	CASSTKGQGIYEQYF	TGTGCCAGTAGTACCAAAGGACAGGGAATCTACGAGCAGTACTTC